Shown below are 23 T cell receptor beta chains from a single sample sequenced in a study of T-cell reconstitution after alpha-beta-depleted transplantation in children. Using unique molecular identifiers, the investigators prepared the TCRbeta library. Each CDR3 protein is one row after TCRdb ran MiXCR on the PCR reads. The sample has 490,000 or so distinct CDR3 sequences; under 15% are singletons. The source material was PBMCs from the stem cell graft donor, sampled from the stem cell graft. The receptors were gathered from a human donor who donated a stem cell graft to a child with combined immunodeficiency.

This clonotype has just one count. This rearrangement joins TRBV15 to TRBJ2-7, with D maybe TRBD2 (5 bases). CDR3 length: 14 amino acids. CDR1 and CDR2 (germline): LNHNV, YYDKDF (reference sequence). Deletions cut 6 bases from V and 0 bases from J, with 12 bases between. CDR3 in DNA: TGTGCCACCAGTTTCGGGATCCTCTCCTACGAGCAGTACTTC. Protein: CATSFGILSYEQYF.

The chain carries TRBV12-3 or TRBV12-4 and TRBJ2-4; tentatively, D is TRBD2 (6 bases). V lost 3 bases and J lost 12, with 12 bases in between. The CDR3 has 12 residues. The CDR3 DNA reads TGTGCCAGCAGTTTCCAAGGGACTTCTCAGTACTTC. Translating gives CASSFQGTSQYF.

This clonotype showed up many times. One end of the junction varies from germline; a read error may be responsible. This sequence joins TRBV7-2 and TRBJ2-7; D is unresolved. This CDR3 is 13 amino acids long. CDR1 SGHTA and CDR2 FQGNSA come from the germline V gene. CDR3 residues: CASSLVGGDEQYF. The DNA for the CDR3 is TGCGCCAGCAGTCTGGTGGGCGGCGACGAGCAGTACTTC.

A note on this clonotype: The junction shows a germline mismatch at one end, possibly a read error. V gene TRBV19 combines with J gene TRBJ1-3, with D perhaps TRBD1 (6 bases). Germline lookup yields CDR1 LNHDA and CDR2 SQIVND (reference sequence). There are 16 residues in the CDR3. The CDR3 loop is CASSIDGRSTGNTINF. CDR3 nucleotides: TGTGCCAGTAGTATAGATGGAAGATCGACAGGAAACACCATAAATTTT.

This sequence joins TRBV5-1 and TRBJ2-1, with TRBD1 matching 10 bases. Germline values: CDR1 SGHRS, CDR2 YFSETQ. The V gene end was trimmed by 3 bases and the J gene end by 9 bases; junction bases not matched to a gene: 9. CDR3 length equals 15 residues. The CDR3 loop is CASSSHSTGGLEQFF. The CDR3 bases are TGCGCCAGCAGCTCCCACTCGACAGGGGGCCTTGAGCAGTTCTTC.

In the case of this clonotype: A read error is likely, as this CDR3 ends without the conserved phenylalanine or tryptophan. This chain joins TRBV2 and TRBJ2-1, with 9 bases fitting TRBD2. The germline gives CDR1 SNHLY, CDR2 FYNNEI. This CDR3 has 16 amino acids. J was trimmed by 4 bases and V by 6 bases; bases with no gene match: 10. CDR3 residues: CASSEVGSGRYNEQFL. DNA of the CDR3: TGTGCCAGCAGCGAGGTGGGTAGCGGGAGATACAATGAGCAGTTCCTC.

This chain uses TRBV7-9 with TRBJ2-5; D tentatively reads TRBD1 or TRBD2 (6 bases each). CDR3 size: 14 residues. Deletions cut 2 bases from V and 5 bases from J, with 12 bases between. Germline loops: CDR1 SEHNR, CDR2 FQNEAQ (reference sequence). The DNA for the CDR3 is TGTGCCAGCAGCTTACAGGGGACTGGGGAGACCCAGTACTTC. Its translation is CASSLQGTGETQYF.

The genes are TRBV12-3 or TRBV12-4 and TRBJ2-3; 10 bases line up with TRBD2. The CDR3 sequence is 15 residues long. Trimming cost V 2 bases and J 2 bases; bases outside gene matches: 1. CDR3 coding DNA: TGTGCCAGCAGTTTACTAGCGGGGGACACAGATACGCAGTATTTT. This translates into CASSLLAGDTDTQYF.

This clonotype was found many times. This chain links TRBV29-1 with TRBJ2-1; the D gene is possibly TRBD2 (6 bases). Trimming left V 0 bases short and J 6 bases short, with 15 bases between. CDR1 is SQVTM and CDR2 is ANQGSEA in the germline V gene. CDR3 length: 15 amino acids. CDR3 residues: CSVEDRGHGGNEQFF. CDR3 sequence (DNA): TGCAGCGTTGAAGACCGGGGCCACGGGGGCAATGAGCAGTTCTTC.

This clonotype has a count of ten or more. This sequence joins TRBV25-1 and TRBJ1-1, with 10 bases matching TRBD1. This CDR3 is built from 14 residues. V lost 3 bases to trimming and J lost 7 bases; unmatched junction nucleotides: 5. Germline V gives CDR1 MGHDK, CDR2 SYGVNS. This CDR3 reads CASSEGQGFGEAFF. CDR3 coding DNA: TGTGCCAGCAGTGAGGGACAGGGGTTCGGTGAAGCTTTCTTT.

This clonotype came up a few times. The chain carries TRBV29-1 and TRBJ1-5; D is possibly TRBD1 (5 bases). Trimming left V 2 bases short and J 0 bases short, with 17 bases between. The CDR3 totals 17 residues. Germline assignment: CDR1 SQVTM and CDR2 ANQGSEA. CDR3 bases: TGCAGCGTTGAAAGGGGTCCAGGCCCCTATAGCAATCAGCCCCAGCATTTT. Its protein product is CSVERGPGPYSNQPQHF.

This clonotype was found a few times. V is TRBV5-1 and J is TRBJ2-1, with 11 positions matching TRBD2. The V segment lost 4 bases and the J segment 8 bases; nucleotides outside the gene matches: 17. The CDR3 sequence is 18 residues long. The germline V gene has CDR1 SGHRS and CDR2 YFSETQ. The CDR3 region has the DNA TGCGCCAGCAGCCACTTGAGTAGCGGGGGGGCAATCTTGGATGAGCAGTTCTTC. This codes for CASSHLSSGGAILDEQFF.

This clonotype was observed a handful of times. The J gene is TRBJ2-2, the V gene TRBV12-3 or TRBV12-4, with D perhaps matching TRBD2 (6 bases). The V gene lost 6 bases and the J gene lost 7 bases, with 24 bases spanning the gap. There are 17 residues in the CDR3. The CDR3, as DNA: TGTGCCAGCAGGTCAACTCGGGGGATCCCCAACTTCGGGGAGCTGTTTTTT. Protein sequence: CASRSTRGIPNFGELFF.

This clonotype was detected only a few times. The V and J genes are TRBV5-1 and TRBJ2-1; maybe TRBD2 (5 bases). Germline assignment: CDR1 SGHRS and CDR2 YFSETQ. V was shortened by 0 bases and J by 9 bases, with 19 bases between the two germline ends. This CDR3 has 16 amino acids. The CDR3 nucleotides are TGCGCCAGCAGCTTGGTGTGGGAGTTTGGTCTTAGTGAGCAGTTCTTC. Translated, it gives CASSLVWEFGLSEQFF.

The genes are TRBV12-3 or TRBV12-4 and TRBJ2-1; TRBD2 agrees at 14 bases. This CDR3 is 16 amino acids long. Trimming removed 5 bases from V and 6 bases from J; junction bases left unmatched: 6. Here the CDR3 DNA reads TGTGCCAGCAGTCCGGGACTAGCGGGAGTTGTCAATGAGCAGTTCTTC. Protein: CASSPGLAGVVNEQFF.

The sample holds many counts of this clonotype. The chain uses TRBV12-3 or TRBV12-4 and TRBJ2-2; D remains ambiguous. Trimming left V 6 bases short and J 6 bases short, with 11 bases between. The CDR3 is made up of 13 amino acids. Here the CDR3 reads CASSLGPAGELFF. In DNA, the CDR3 is TGTGCCAGCAGCCTAGGGCCTGCCGGGGAGCTGTTTTTT.

The rearrangement uses TRBV15 and TRBJ2-5, with TRBD1 as a possible D gene (5 bases). V lost 0 bases, J lost 5 bases, and 13 bases lay in between. The CDR3 sequence is 15 residues long. The germline V gene has CDR1 LNHNV and CDR2 YYDKDF (reference sequence). Here the CDR3 DNA reads TGTGCCACCAGCAGAGAGACAGTAAAGGGGGAGACCCAGTACTTC. Translated: CATSRETVKGETQYF.

This sequence joins TRBV14 and TRBJ2-1, with 13 bases identical to TRBD2. Germline V CDR1 and CDR2: SGHDN, FVKESK. The CDR3 has 14 residues. The V and J ends lost 1 base and 12 bases, in that order; junction bases with no gene match: 3. The CDR3 DNA follows: TGTGCCAGCAGCCAAGCACTAGCGGGAGGGTGGCAGTTCTTC. Protein sequence: CASSQALAGGWQFF.

Many counts were recorded for this clonotype. The chain joins TRBV12-3 or TRBV12-4 to TRBJ1-5; 8 bases agree with TRBD1. The CDR3 consists of 13 residues. V shed 8 bases, J shed 6 bases, and the junction held 6 bases outside the gene matches. The CDR3 DNA sequence: TGTGCCAGCCTCGGACAGGGCGGTCAGCCCCAGCATTTT. This codes for CASLGQGGQPQHF.

This clonotype occurred many times. The chain employs TRBV5-8 and TRBJ1-5; D not resolved. Germline CDR1 reads SGHTS; CDR2 reads YDEGEE. This CDR3 region has 13 residues. Trimming pared 0 bases from V and 7 bases from J, leaving 8 bases between. Here the CDR3 reads CASSLGKAQPQHF. CDR3 sequence (DNA): TGTGCCAGCAGCTTGGGAAAGGCCCAGCCCCAGCATTTT.

The chain couples TRBV12-3 or TRBV12-4 to TRBJ2-7; TRBD2 matches at 7 bases. With V trimmed by 7 bases and J by 6 bases, 15 bases remained unmatched. CDR3 length: 15 residues. The CDR3 protein is CASTHPGGVRAEQYF. The CDR3 DNA sequence: TGTGCCAGCACCCACCCTGGGGGGGTTCGGGCCGAGCAGTACTTC.

This clonotype was counted at least ten times. This chain links TRBV5-6 with TRBJ2-7, with unresolved D. V lost 3 bases and J 1 base, leaving 17 bases between the germline ends. Germline lookup yields CDR1 SGHDT and CDR2 YYEEEE. The CDR3 loop spans 16 amino acids. In nucleotides, the CDR3 is TGTGCCAGCAGCTCGACGGGCGCGGAAGGGTCCTACGAGCAGTACTTC. Its protein product is CASSSTGAEGSYEQYF.

Only a few counts were recorded for this clonotype. The genes are TRBV12-3 or TRBV12-4 and TRBJ1-1, with 7 positions matching TRBD1. The CDR3 consists of 16 residues. The J segment lost 0 bases and the V segment lost 5 bases, leaving 9 bases of the junction unmatched. The CDR3 DNA sequence: TGTGCCAGCAGTCCAGGGGGGGGTGTCATGAACACTGAAGCTTTCTTT. The encoded protein is CASSPGGGVMNTEAFF.